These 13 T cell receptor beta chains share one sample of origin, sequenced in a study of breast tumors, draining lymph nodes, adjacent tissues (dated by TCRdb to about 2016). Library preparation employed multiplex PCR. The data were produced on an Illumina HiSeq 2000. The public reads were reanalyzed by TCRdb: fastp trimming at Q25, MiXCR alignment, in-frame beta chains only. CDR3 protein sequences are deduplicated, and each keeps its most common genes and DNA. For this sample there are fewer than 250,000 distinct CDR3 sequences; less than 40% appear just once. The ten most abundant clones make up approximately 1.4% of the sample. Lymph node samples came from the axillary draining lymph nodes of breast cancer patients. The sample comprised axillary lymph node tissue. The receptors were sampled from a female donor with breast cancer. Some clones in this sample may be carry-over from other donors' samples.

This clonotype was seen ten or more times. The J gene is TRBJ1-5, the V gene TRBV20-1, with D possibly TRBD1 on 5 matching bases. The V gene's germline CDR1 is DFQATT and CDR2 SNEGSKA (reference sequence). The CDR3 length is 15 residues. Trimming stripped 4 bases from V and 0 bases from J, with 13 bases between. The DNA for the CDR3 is TGCAGTGCTATAAGGGGTAGCTATAGCAATCAGCCCCAGCATTTT. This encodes CSAIRGSYSNQPQHF.

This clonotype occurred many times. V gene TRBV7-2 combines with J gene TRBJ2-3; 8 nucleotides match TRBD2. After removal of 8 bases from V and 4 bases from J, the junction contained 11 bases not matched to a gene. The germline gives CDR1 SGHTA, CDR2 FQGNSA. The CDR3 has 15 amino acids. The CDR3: CASFAAREAADTQYF. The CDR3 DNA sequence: TGTGCCAGCTTCGCTGCGCGGGAGGCGGCAGATACGCAGTATTTT.

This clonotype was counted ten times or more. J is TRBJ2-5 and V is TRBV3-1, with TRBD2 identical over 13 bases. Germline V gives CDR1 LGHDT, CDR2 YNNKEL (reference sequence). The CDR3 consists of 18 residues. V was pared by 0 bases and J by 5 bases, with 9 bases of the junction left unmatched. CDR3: CASSQEWGTSGRGETQYF. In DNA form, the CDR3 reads TGTGCCAGCAGCCAAGAATGGGGAACTAGCGGGAGGGGTGAGACCCAGTACTTC.

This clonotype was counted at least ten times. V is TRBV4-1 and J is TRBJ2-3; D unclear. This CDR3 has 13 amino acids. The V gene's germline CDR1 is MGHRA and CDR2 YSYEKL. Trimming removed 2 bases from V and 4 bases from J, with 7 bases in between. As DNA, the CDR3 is TGCGCCAGCAGCCAATTAGGGTCAGATACGCAGTATTTT. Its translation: CASSQLGSDTQYF.

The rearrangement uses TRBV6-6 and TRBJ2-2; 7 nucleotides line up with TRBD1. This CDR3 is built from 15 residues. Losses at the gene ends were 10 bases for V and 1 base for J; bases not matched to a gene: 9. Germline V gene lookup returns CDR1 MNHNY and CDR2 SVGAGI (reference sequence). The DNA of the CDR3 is TGTGCCACCCCAGGCACAGGGGTGAACACCGGGGAGCTGTTTTTT. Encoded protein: CATPGTGVNTGELFF.

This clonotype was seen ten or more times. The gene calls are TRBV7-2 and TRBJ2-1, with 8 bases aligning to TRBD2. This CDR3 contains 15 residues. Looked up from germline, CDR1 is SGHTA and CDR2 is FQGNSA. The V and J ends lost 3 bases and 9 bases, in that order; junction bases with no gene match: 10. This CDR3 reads CASSFRAGGSFEQFF. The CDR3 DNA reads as TGTGCCAGCAGCTTCCGGGCGGGAGGCTCATTTGAGCAGTTCTTC.

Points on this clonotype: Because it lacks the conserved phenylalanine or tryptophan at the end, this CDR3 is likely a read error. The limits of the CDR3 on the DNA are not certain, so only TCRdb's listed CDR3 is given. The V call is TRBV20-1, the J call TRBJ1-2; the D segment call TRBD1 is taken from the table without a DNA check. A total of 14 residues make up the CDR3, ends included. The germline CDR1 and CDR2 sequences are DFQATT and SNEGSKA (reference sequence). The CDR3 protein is CSATEDRGQRTKRE.

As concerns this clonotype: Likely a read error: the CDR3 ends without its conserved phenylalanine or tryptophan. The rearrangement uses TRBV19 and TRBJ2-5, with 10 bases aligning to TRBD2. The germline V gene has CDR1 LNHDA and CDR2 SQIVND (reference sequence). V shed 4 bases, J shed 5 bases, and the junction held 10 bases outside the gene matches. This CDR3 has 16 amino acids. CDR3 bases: TGTGCCAGTAGTACCCTAGCGGGAGATGGTTCCGAGACCCAGTACTCC. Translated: CASSTLAGDGSETQYS.

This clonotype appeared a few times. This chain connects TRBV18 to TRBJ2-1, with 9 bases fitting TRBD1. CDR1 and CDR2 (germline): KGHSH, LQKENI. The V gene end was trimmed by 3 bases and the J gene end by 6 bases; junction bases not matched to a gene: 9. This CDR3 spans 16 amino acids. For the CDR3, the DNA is TGTGCCAGCTCACCTGTAACCGGGACAGGGCCCAATGAGCAGTTCTTC. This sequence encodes CASSPVTGTGPNEQFF. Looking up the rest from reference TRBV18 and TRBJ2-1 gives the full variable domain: NAGVMQNPRHLVRRRGQEARLRCSPMKGHSHVYWYRQLPEEGLKFMVYLQKENIIDESGMPKERFSAEFPKEGPSILRIQQVVRGDSAAYFCASSPVTGTGPNEQFFGPGTRLTVL.

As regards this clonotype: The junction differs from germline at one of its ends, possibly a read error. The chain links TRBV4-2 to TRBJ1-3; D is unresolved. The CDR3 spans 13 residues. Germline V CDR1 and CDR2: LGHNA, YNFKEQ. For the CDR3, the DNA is TGTGCCAGCAGCCCGCTTCCTGGAAACGCCATATATTTT. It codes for CASSPLPGNAIYF.

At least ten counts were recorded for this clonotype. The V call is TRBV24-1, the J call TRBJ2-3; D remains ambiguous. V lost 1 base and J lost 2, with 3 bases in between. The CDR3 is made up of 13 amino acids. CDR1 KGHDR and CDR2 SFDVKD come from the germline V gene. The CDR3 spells CATSDLNTDTQYF. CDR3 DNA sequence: TGTGCCACCAGTGATTTAAACACAGATACGCAGTATTTT.

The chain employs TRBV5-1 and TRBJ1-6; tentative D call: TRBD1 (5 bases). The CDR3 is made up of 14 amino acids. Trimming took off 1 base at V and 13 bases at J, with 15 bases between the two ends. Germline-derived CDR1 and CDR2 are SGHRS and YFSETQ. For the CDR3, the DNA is TGCGCCAGCAGCTTGCGAGAGGGGAGTTCCCCCCTCCACTTT. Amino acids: CASSLREGSSPLHF. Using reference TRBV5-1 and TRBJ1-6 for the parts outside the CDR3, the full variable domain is KAGVTQTPRYLIKTRGQQVTLSCSPISGHRSVSWYQQTPGQGLQFLFEYFSETQRNKGNFPGRFSGRQFSNSRSEMNVSTLELGDSALYLCASSLREGSSPLHFGNGTRLTVT.

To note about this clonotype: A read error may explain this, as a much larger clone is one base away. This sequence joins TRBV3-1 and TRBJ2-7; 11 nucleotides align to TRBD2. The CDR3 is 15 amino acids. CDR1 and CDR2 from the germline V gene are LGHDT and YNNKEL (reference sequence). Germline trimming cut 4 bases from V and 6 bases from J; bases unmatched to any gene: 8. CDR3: CASSPTSGSVREQYF. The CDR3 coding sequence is TGTGCCAGCAGCCCAACTAGCGGGAGCGTCCGCGAGCAGTACTTC.